This T cell receptor beta chain originates from a study of cytomegalovirus exposure and HLA in healthy donors (TCRdb year 2017). Study-wide context: In an earlier analysis of 450 to 750 of the donors, 276 Gb of sequence data and 90 million to 130 million unique TCR beta sequences from 180 million or so T cells were reported. Besides the first cohort of roughly 640 subjects, a separate validation cohort made up of over a hundred different subjects was used. Typing coverage varied by locus: 629-630 donors for A, B, C, DRB1 and DQB1; approximately 560 for DQA1; more than 600 for DPA1; approximately 450 for DPB1. Approximately 300 gigabases of sequencing data and tens of millions of unique TCR sequences made up an early release that covered under 750 HLA-typed donors. A later analysis re-analyzed previously published TCR beta repertoires from approximately 670 donors and added high-resolution HLA genotyping to study TCR occurrence patterns. A later genetic analysis took genome-wide SNP genotypes for about 60% of the roughly 670 donors and used that subset as a discovery cohort. The genetic ancestry cluster associated with self-reported Caucasian donors included 70% to 85% of the 350 to 500 genotyped donors. Four or five DR-DQ haplotypes were handled as single units for association and clustering, since linkage in the cohort was strong. In an earlier analysis of a few hundred of the donors, high-throughput TCR beta sequencing was used to judge whether each TCR beta V gene segment behaved as functional or pseudogenic. Among under 450 genotyped donors of the cohort, an average of around 240,000 unique TCR beta nucleotide sequences were sequenced per donor, around a sixth of them non-productive. The study profiled the T cell repertoires of about 720 subjects by immunosequencing and related them to cytomegalovirus serostatus. Donor age, sex, ethnicity and CMV serostatus were compiled together with the repertoire data. HLA typing covered class I and class II loci at four-digit resolution. To predict cytomegalovirus infection status, the study combined high-throughput TCR immunosequencing, statistical association of individual TCRs with disease status, and machine learning. The later analysis used no new phenotypic data to find candidate immune exposures, relying instead on TCR beta sequences and their occurrence across donors. The aim of the study was to test whether cataloging public T cell receptors could identify signatures of past pathogen exposure. Every repertoire in the discovery cohort had been generated on one and the same sequencing platform. What the research found in general, with its limitations: CMV serostatus was the only immune exposure information available for the cohort. An earlier analysis of several hundred of the donors showed that most TCR beta V segments appeared in productive rearrangements either about 90% or about 30% of the time, which broadly matched IMGT annotations. Correlated functional status among segregating V segments might reflect linkage disequilibrium, but an unknown experimental factor could not be ruled out. According to a later analysis, parvovirus B19, influenza, CMV and Epstein-Barr virus appeared linked to several top co-occurrence clusters. Because counts were too low, seventeen rarely observed V segments, including chromosome 9 orphons, were left out of the earlier analysis of about 500 of the donors. Compared with equally common non-associated chains, HLA-associated TCR beta chains in a later analysis were more clonally expanded and had lower generation probabilities. In vitro tests confirmed that a few of the cytomegalovirus-associated TCR beta chains recognize cytomegalovirus antigens. HLA typing was unavailable for some donors at each locus, so association tests used only the typed subset. Sequencing depth was assumed to be roughly uniform across donors in the presence/absence analyses, though that assumption may not hold. Most TCR sequences were seen in very few donors, while some public TCRs were found in many individuals. According to a later analysis, TCR association rates differed among HLA loci, with DRB1 alleles showing the most associated TCRs and HLA-C alleles showing the fewest. A cluster of highly shared sequence variants was judged likely to represent a technical artifact of the sequencing pipeline. The study listed around 160 TCR beta chains as associated with cytomegalovirus. It was suggested by the authors that the approach could potentially be generalized to other disease states and immunological phenotypes. The cohort was sequenced for TCR beta chains only, and without alpha or paired-chain data the features that could be detected were limited. A further reported finding was that TCR beta sequences accurately predicted the HLA-A and HLA-B alleles for most subjects in the first cohort. The classifier was reported to diagnose cytomegalovirus status with high specificity and sensitivity in both the original and validation cohorts. A later genetic analysis associated a missense DCLRE1C variant with V-gene and J-gene trimming of TCR beta chains, and an independent cohort replicated the association. Some IMGT-functional V segments, including TRBV6-2 and TRBV6-3, could not be told apart with the 87-base-pair reads, so those segments were excluded. According to a later analysis, most CMV-associated TCR beta chains appeared to be HLA-restricted, and the HLA associations seemed to be driven largely by CMV exposure. In a later genetic analysis, fewer N-insertions in productive TCRs were reported among donors in an Asian-associated ancestry cluster than the approximately 630-donor mean. In a later analysis, around 15,000 TCR beta sequences were associated with specific HLA alleles at a false discovery rate of 0.05. Assigning TCR associations to individual alleles was difficult when HLA alleles, especially DR and DQ, strongly co-occurred.

CDR1 and CDR2 are drawn from the germline V gene (reference sequence): MNHEY, SMNVEV. The CDR3 numbers 14 residues from cysteine through phenylalanine. Kept here is only the CDR3 DNA, which spans 42 bases and is read in frame from base 1. Germline trimming amounts to 6 bases on V and 10 bases on J, with 11 as the count of junction bases outside the gene matches. The cohort was made up of around 720 healthy bone marrow donors. At the time of sampling, all cohort members were nominally healthy, though unrecorded immune exposures were likely present. The donor tested CMV seronegative and was one of the 352 seronegative cohort members. A peripheral blood sample was provided by each donor, and peripheral blood mononuclear cells were used for TCR beta sequencing. The Qiagen DNeasy Blood Extraction Kit was used to extract genomic DNA from the blood cell samples. A word on this clone: The specificity of this receptor is unknown.

To prepare the library, the immunoSEQ multiplex PCR assay was applied. For the multiplex PCR, a mixture combining 60 forward primers for TCR Vbeta segments and 13 reverse primers for TCR Jbeta segments was used. The CDR3 region of rearranged TCR beta genes was amplified from genomic DNA by a multiplex PCR assay. The Illumina HiSeq System was used to sequence the amplified TCR beta libraries as 87-base-pair reads. The authors' pipeline ran thus. In a later analysis, tens of millions of unique TCR beta chains were counted across the 500 to 850 repertoires, and roughly 11 million of these chains were shared by at least two donors. To remove PCR and sequencing errors, raw reads were error-corrected and collapsed into unique sequences using a nearest-neighbor algorithm that merged closely related sequences. CDR3 sequences were aligned to IMGT reference sequences to assign V, D and J gene segments. For a sequence to be retained, a match of at least six nucleotides was required to both a V gene segment and a J gene segment. A rearrangement counted as productive if the CDR3 had no stop codons and remained in frame with V and J, and every other rearrangement counted as non-productive. Following IMGT convention, CDR3 was defined as the stretch from the second conserved V-encoded cysteine to the conserved J-encoded phenylalanine. The earlier analysis of some 580 of the donors excluded any sequence lacking an unambiguous match to a single V gene segment. In an earlier analysis of roughly 600 of the donors, a V segment was called functional when productive rearrangements were above 56.7%, and segregating when the standard deviation between donors exceeded 5%. To diagnose cytomegalovirus status from the catalog of TCR beta chain sequences, a statistical classification framework was built. In a later analysis, V and J genes were assigned by comparing TCR nucleotide sequences against IMGT/GENE-DB human TR gene sequences. Using the TCRdist pipeline, a later analysis assigned CDR3 sequences along with most-parsimonious VDJ recombination scenarios. A later analysis defined each TCR beta chain by its CDR3 amino acid sequence plus V-gene family, and excluded reads lacking a unique V-gene family. In a later analysis, some 600 highly shared, low-generation-probability nucleotide sequences were removed to address suspected cross-contamination and a sequencing artifact. A later analysis calculated a clonal expansion index for each public chain from normalized within-repertoire ranks of inferred template counts. Generation probabilities in a later analysis came from a VDJ recombination model fitted to out-of-frame rearrangements, and those results were checked against IGoR. In a later analysis, TCR-TCR, TCR-HLA and TCR-CMV co-occurrence was scored with hypergeometric tests, and a repertoire-size bias correction was applied to TCR pairs. In a later analysis, false discovery rates were estimated by permuting HLA or CMV assignments 20 times. In a later analysis, co-occurring TCRs were grouped using DBSCAN, with TCRdist sequence similarity added in when clustering inside HLA-allele-positive subsets. Co-occurrence clustering excluded repertoires with fewer than 30,000 or more than 120,000 public chains, plus five with anomalous nucleotide sharing. The immuneACCESS repertoire file appears here via TCRdb, limited to in-frame rearrangements. These files lack a portion of the clones; in checked studies, under half of the deficit traces to unresolved V genes, and the cause of the others is not known. D and trimming were read from the DNA, whereas the V and J calls and clone size are those reported in that table. Per the sample table, the count is 150,000 to 200,000 clones. The ten largest make up 6.5% of the sample.

The V gene is TRBV27 and the J gene is TRBJ2-2; TRBD1 lines up with 7 middle nucleotides. The TCR sequence derives from a young man in good health and CMV-seronegative. The sample consisted of PBMCs. The DNA sequence is TGTGCCAGCAGGGGGACAGACCGGGCCTTGGAGCTGTTTTTT. This is translated as CASRGTDRALELFF.